The 11 T cell receptor beta chains in this list originate from one sample, sequenced in a study of T-cell reconstitution after alpha-beta-depleted transplantation in children. Construction of the TCRbeta library involved unique molecular identifiers. Each CDR3 protein is one row after TCRdb ran MiXCR on the PCR reads. The table lists approximately 240,000 distinct CDR3 sequences, 7.5% to 10% of them singletons, with about 5.4% in the top ten. Here the sequenced sample was PBMCs from the stem cell graft donor, taken from the stem cell graft. The receptors shown here come from a human donor who donated a stem cell graft to a child with SCID.

This clonotype was seen a few times. This chain links TRBV5-5 with TRBJ1-2; D is undetermined. In germline, CDR1 is SGHKS, CDR2 YYEKEE (reference sequence). CDR3 length: 16 residues. V was shortened by 0 bases and J by 4 bases, with 16 bases between the two germline ends. The CDR3 DNA reads TGTGCCAGCAGCTTGGCCTCGGCCAGAGGATTCTATGGCTACACCTTC. Protein sequence: CASSLASARGFYGYTF.

This clonotype was seen ten or more times. This chain connects TRBV5-1 to TRBJ2-3; 9 positions match TRBD1. The germline CDR1 and CDR2 sequences are SGHRS and YFSETQ. V gave up 5 bases and J gave up 1 base; unmatched junction bases: 5. The length of the CDR3 is 15 residues. The DNA of the CDR3 is TGCGCCAGCAGTCAACAGGGGGCGGGCACAGATACGCAGTATTTT. Its protein is CASSQQGAGTDTQYF.

This clonotype came up a few times. This chain joins TRBV20-1 and TRBJ1-2; TRBD1 is a possible D gene (6 bases). Trimming removed 6 bases at V and 8 bases at J, with 16 bases between. The germline gives CDR1 DFQATT, CDR2 SNEGSKA (reference sequence). This CDR3 has 12 amino acids. The CDR3 bases are TGCAGTGCCGGCAGGGGCATTGGAGGCTACACCTTC. Translating it yields CSAGRGIGGYTF.

This clonotype was counted many times. The CDR3 bases are TGCAGTGCGATTTTTGGAGGGGGGGACACTGAAGCTTTCTTT. Protein sequence: CSAIFGGGDTEAFF. The chain links TRBV20-1 to TRBJ1-1, with D possibly matching TRBD1 (6 bases). Germline V lookup: CDR1 DFQATT, CDR2 SNEGSKA (reference sequence). The CDR3 runs to 14 residues. With 6 bases removed from V and 3 bases from J, the gap between germline ends came to 17 bases.

This clonotype was found many times. This chain links TRBV27 with TRBJ2-3, with unresolved D. The V and J ends lost 5 bases and 0 bases respectively, with 18 bases between them. This CDR3 is built from 17 residues. Germline CDR1 and CDR2: MNHEY and SMNVEV (reference sequence). CDR3 coding DNA: TGTGCCAGCAGTCCCATCTCTGACCCCACTAGCACAGATACGCAGTATTTT. It specifies CASSPISDPTSTDTQYF.

This clonotype showed up many times. This rearrangement joins TRBV5-1 to TRBJ2-1; TRBD1 matches 10 bases. CDR3 length equals 15 residues. Germline V gives CDR1 SGHRS, CDR2 YFSETQ. Germline trimming cut 2 bases from V and 5 bases from J; bases unmatched to any gene: 4. The CDR3 here is CASSLGQGDNNEQFF. The CDR3 region has the DNA TGCGCCAGCAGCTTAGGACAGGGGGATAACAATGAGCAGTTCTTC. Filled out from reference TRBV5-1 and TRBJ2-1, the complete variable domain reads KAGVTQTPRYLIKTRGQQVTLSCSPISGHRSVSWYQQTPGQGLQFLFEYFSETQRNKGNFPGRFSGRQFSNSRSEMNVSTLELGDSALYLCASSLGQGDNNEQFFGPGTRLTVL.

This clonotype has at least ten counts. The chain carries TRBV20-1 and TRBJ1-1; 12 bases match TRBD1. Germline values: CDR1 DFQATT, CDR2 SNEGSKA (reference sequence). CDR3 length: 14 residues. J gave up 11 bases and V 5 bases, and 12 bases lay outside the gene matches. The CDR3 DNA is TGCAGTGCTCACACCCCGGGACAGGGGGCGCGGGCTTTCTTT. Translating it yields CSAHTPGQGARAFF.

This clonotype was seen repeatedly, ten times or more. V gene TRBV12-3 or TRBV12-4 combines with J gene TRBJ1-5, with no clear D. V lost 4 bases to trimming and J lost 7 bases, with 5 bases between them. The CDR3 is 11 amino acids. CDR3 in DNA: TGTGCCAGCAGTTCCGTCCAGCCCCAGCATTTT. Its translation: CASSSVQPQHF.

This clonotype showed up many times. The V and J genes are TRBV27 and TRBJ1-1; a weak D match, TRBD1 (6 bases). Trimming left V 4 bases short and J 11 bases short, with 26 bases between. The CDR3 is 16 residues long. Germline CDR1 reads MNHEY; CDR2 reads SMNVEV (reference sequence). The DNA of the CDR3 is TGTGCCAGCAGTTCCCAACACCTACAGGGTCAAGGTGGGGCTTTCTTT. Encoded protein: CASSSQHLQGQGGAFF.

This clonotype was picked up many times. The J gene is TRBJ2-5, the V gene TRBV20-1; 9 positions agree with TRBD2. The CDR3 consists of 19 residues. Unmatched junction bases numbered 20, after V lost 6 bases and J lost 0 bases. Germline V gives CDR1 DFQATT, CDR2 SNEGSKA (reference sequence). This CDR3 reads CSAGHWTSEIRRYQETQYF. CDR3 sequence (DNA): TGCAGTGCGGGACATTGGACTAGCGAGATACGAAGATACCAAGAGACCCAGTACTTC.

This clonotype was detected ten times or more. V usage is TRBV10-3 and J usage is TRBJ1-2; a weak D match, TRBD1 (5 bases). Looked up from germline, CDR1 is ENHRY and CDR2 is SYGVKD. V was cut by 3 bases and J by 4 bases, with 9 bases left in between. CDR3 length equals 13 residues. The CDR3 here is CAISDPGTYGYTF. The CDR3 DNA follows: TGTGCCATCAGTGACCCCGGGACCTATGGCTACACCTTC.